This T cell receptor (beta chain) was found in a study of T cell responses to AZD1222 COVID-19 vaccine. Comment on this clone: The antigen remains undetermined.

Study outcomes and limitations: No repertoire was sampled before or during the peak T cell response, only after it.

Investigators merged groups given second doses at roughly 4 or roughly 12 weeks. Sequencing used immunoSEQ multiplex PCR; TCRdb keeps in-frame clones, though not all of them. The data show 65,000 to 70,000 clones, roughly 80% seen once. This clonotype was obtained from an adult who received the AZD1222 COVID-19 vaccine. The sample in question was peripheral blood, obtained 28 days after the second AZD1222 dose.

The DNA of the CDR3 is TGTGCCAGCAGCCGGGACAGGGACACTGAAGCTTTCTTT. It encodes CASSRDRDTEAFF. This chain joins TRBV11-2 and TRBJ1-1; 9 bases align to TRBD1. V lost 5 bases, J lost 3 bases, and 1 base stayed unmatched. The CDR3 sequence is 13 residues long. Germline lookup yields CDR1 SGHAT and CDR2 FQNNGV.